This T cell receptor (beta chain) is from a study of blood T cell repertoires in COVID-19. Overall study: Acute and convalescent COVID-19 specimens originated in the United States, Italy and Spain. Sources were T cells, B-cell-depleted T cells, or PBMCs; the material itself was cDNA or gDNA.

Authors' processing steps: Nucleated cell counts were estimated from reference gene primer amplification. Some clones are missing from TCRdb's copy, which holds only in-frame ones; the method was immunoSEQ multiplex PCR. For V, J and clone size, that table is used; D and trimming come from the DNA. The sample lists 60,000 to 90,000 clones, roughly 88% occurring once. V lost 7 bases, J lost 0 bases, and 14 bases lay in between. CDR1 is SNHLY and CDR2 is FYNNEI in the germline V gene. This CDR3 contains 15 residues. The TCR was taken from a woman in her forties or fifties with acute or convalescent COVID-19. The chain uses TRBV2 and TRBJ2-3; D is perhaps TRBD2 (5 bases). Sequencing was performed on peripheral blood. The chain's CDR3 is CASKARDTSTDTQYF. As DNA, the CDR3 is TGTGCCAGCAAGGCGAGGGATACTAGCACAGATACGCAGTATTTT.